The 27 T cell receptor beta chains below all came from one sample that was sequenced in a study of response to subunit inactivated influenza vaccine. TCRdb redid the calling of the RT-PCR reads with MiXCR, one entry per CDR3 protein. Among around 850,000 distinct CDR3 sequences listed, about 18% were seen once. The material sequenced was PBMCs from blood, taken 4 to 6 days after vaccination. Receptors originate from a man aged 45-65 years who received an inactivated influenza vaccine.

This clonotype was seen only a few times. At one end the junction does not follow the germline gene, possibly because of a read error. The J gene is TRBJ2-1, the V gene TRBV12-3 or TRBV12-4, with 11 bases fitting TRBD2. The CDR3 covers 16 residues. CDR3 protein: CVSSDLLAGGRNEQFF. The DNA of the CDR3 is TGTGTCAGCAGTGATCTCTTAGCGGGGGGGCGTAATGAGCAGTTCTTC.

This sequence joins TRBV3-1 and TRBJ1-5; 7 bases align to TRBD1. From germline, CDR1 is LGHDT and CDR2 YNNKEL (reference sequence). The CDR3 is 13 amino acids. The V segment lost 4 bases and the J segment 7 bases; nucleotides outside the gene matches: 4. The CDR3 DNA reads TGTGCCAGCAGCCGACAGGGTTTGCAGCCCCAGCATTTT. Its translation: CASSRQGLQPQHF.

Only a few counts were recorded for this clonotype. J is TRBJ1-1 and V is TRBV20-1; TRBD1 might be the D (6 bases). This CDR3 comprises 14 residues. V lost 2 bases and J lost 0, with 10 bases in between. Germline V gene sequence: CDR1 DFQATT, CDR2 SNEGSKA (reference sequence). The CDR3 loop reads CSARKTGMNTEAFF. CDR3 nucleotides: TGCAGTGCTAGAAAGACAGGTATGAACACTGAAGCTTTCTTT.

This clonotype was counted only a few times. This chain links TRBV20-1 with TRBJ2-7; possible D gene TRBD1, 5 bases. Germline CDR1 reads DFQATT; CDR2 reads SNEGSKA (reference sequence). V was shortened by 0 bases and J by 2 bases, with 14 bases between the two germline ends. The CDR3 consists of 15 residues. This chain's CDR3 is CSARDLQGRAYEQYF. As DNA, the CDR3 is TGCAGTGCTAGAGATCTTCAGGGCCGGGCCTACGAGCAGTACTTC.

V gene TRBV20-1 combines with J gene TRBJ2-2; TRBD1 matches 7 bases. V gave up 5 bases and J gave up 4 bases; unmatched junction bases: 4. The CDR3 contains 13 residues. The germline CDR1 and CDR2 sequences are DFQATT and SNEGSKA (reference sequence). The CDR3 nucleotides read TGCAGTGCTGAGGACAGGCTCACCGGGGAGCTGTTTTTT. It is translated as CSAEDRLTGELFF.

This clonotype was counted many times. This CDR3 reads CASRLYSANTGELFF. The CDR3 nucleotides read TGCGCCAGCAGATTATACAGCGCTAACACCGGGGAGCTGTTTTTT. The V and J genes are TRBV5-1 and TRBJ2-2; D call uncertain. The germline V and J ends were trimmed by 5 bases and 2 bases, with 13 bases remaining between them. Germline loops: CDR1 SGHRS, CDR2 YFSETQ. The CDR3 runs to 15 residues.

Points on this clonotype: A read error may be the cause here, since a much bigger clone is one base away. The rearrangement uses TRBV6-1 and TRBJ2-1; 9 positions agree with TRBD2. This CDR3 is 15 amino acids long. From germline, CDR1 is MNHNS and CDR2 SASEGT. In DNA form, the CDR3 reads TGTGCCAGCAGTGATAGCGGGAGCTTCTACGATGAGCAGTTCTTC. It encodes CASSDSGSFYDEQFF.

The CDR3 DNA reads as TGTGCCATCAATGGCGGCCTAAGCACAGATACGCAGTATTTT. It encodes CAINGGLSTDTQYF. This chain uses TRBV10-3 with TRBJ2-3, with unresolved D. Per germline, CDR1 ENHRY and CDR2 SYGVKD. Trimming stripped 7 bases from V and 0 bases from J, with 11 bases between. This CDR3 comprises 14 residues.

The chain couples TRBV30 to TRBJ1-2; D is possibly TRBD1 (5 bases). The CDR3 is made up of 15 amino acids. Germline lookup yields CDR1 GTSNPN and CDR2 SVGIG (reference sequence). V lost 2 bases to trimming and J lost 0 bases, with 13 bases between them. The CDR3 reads CAWSSQRGTNYGYTF. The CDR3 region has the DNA TGTGCCTGGAGTTCCCAACGGGGGACTAACTATGGCTACACCTTC.

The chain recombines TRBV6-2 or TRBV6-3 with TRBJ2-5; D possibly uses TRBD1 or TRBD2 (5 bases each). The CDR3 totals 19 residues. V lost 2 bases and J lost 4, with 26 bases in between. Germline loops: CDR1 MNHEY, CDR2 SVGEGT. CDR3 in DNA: TGTGCCAGCAGTTACCCGGAGGACAACCTTAGTGTCCCAAGAGAGACCCAGTACTTC. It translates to CASSYPEDNLSVPRETQYF.

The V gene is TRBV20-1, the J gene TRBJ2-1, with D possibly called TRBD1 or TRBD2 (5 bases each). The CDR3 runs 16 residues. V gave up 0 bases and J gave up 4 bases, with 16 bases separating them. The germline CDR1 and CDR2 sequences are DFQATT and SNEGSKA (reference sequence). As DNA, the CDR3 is TGCAGTGCTAGAGACGGGGCGGCACGACCTTACAATGAGCAGTTCTTC. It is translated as CSARDGAARPYNEQFF.

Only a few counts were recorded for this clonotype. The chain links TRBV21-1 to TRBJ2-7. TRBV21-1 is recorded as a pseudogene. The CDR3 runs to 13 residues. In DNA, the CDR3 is TGTGCCAGCAGCAAACGTCAGCCCTACGAGCAGTACTTC. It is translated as CASSKRQPYEQYF.

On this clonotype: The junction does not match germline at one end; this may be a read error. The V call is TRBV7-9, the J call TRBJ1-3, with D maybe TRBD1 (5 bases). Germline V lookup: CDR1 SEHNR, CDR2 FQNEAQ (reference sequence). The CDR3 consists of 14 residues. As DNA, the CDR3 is TGTGCCAGCAGCCTAGCTGAAGGGGCGAACACCATATATTTT. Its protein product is CASSLAEGANTIYF.

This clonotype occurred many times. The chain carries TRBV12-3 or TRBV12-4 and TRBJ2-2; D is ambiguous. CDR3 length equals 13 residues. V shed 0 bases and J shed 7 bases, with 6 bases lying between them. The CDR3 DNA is TGTGCCAGCAGTTTAGCGCAGATCGGGGAGCTGTTTTTT. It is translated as CASSLAQIGELFF.

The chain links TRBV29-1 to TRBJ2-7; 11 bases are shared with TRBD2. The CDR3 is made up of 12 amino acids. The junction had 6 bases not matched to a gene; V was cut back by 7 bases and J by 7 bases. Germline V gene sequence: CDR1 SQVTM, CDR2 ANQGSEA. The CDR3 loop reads CSDGLAGGEQYF. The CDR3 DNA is TGCAGCGACGGACTAGCGGGTGGGGAGCAGTACTTC.

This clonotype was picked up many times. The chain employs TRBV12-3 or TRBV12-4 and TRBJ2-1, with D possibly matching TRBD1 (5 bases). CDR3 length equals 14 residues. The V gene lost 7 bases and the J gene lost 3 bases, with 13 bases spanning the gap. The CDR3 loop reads CASILGQFYNEQFF. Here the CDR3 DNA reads TGTGCCAGCATCCTGGGGCAATTCTACAATGAGCAGTTCTTC.

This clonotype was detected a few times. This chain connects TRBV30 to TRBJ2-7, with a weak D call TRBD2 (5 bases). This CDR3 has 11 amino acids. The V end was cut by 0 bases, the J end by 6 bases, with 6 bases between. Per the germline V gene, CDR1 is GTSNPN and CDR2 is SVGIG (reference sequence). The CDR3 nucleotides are TGTGCCTGGAGTGTAGGAGGCGAGCAGTACTTC. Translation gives CAWSVGGEQYF.

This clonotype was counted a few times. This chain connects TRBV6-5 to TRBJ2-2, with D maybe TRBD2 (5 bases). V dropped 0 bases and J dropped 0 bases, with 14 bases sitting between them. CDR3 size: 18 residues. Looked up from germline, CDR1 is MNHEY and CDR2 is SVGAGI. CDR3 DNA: TGTGCCAGCAGTTACTCGCCTCGAGGGATTACGAACACCGGGGAGCTGTTTTTT. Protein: CASSYSPRGITNTGELFF.

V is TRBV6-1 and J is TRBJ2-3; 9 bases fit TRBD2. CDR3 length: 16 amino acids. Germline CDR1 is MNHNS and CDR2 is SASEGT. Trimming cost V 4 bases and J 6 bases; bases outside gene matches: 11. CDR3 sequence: CASSGMTSGALDTQYF. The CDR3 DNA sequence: TGTGCCAGCAGTGGGATGACTAGCGGAGCACTGGATACGCAGTATTTT.

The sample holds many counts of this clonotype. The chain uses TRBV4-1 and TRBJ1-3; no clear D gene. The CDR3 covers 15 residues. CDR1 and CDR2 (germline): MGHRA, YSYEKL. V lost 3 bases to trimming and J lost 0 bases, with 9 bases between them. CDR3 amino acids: CASSQGMGSGNTIYF. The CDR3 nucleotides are TGCGCCAGCAGCCAGGGAATGGGCTCTGGAAACACCATATATTTT.

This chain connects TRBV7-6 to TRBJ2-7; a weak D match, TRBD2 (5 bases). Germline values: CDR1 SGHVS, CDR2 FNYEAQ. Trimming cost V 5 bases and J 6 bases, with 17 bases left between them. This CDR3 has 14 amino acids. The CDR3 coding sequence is TGTGCCAGCAGCCTAACACGGAACAGCGGCGAGCAGTACTTC. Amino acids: CASSLTRNSGEQYF.

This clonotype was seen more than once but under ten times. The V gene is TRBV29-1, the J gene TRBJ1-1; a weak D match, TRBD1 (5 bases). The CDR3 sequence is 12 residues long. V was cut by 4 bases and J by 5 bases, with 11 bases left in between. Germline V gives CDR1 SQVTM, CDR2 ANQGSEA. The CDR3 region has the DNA TGCAGCGTTGTCCGGGGGAGGACTGAAGCTTTCTTT. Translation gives CSVVRGRTEAFF.

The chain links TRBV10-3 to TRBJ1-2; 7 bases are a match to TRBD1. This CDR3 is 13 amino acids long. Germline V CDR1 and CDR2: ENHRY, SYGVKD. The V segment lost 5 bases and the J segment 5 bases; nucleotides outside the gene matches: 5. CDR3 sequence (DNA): TGTGCCATCAGTAACGGGACAGCTTATGGCTACACCTTC. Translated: CAISNGTAYGYTF.

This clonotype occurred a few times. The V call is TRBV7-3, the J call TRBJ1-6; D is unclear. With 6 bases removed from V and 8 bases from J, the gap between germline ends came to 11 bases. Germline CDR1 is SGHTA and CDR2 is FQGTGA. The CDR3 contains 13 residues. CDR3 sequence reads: CASSSRMDSPLHF. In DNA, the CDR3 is TGTGCCAGCAGTTCGAGGATGGATTCACCCCTCCACTTT.

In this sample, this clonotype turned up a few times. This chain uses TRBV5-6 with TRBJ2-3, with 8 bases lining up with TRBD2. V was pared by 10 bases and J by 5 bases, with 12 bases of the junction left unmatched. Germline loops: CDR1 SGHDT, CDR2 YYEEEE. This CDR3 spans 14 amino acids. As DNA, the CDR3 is TGTGCCGGCTGGCGGGGGGAAGCGAGAGATACGCAGTATTTT. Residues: CAGWRGEARDTQYF.

The CDR3 reads CATSRDDLVAKNIQYF. In DNA, the CDR3 is TGTGCCACCAGCAGAGACGACCTCGTGGCCAAAAACATTCAGTACTTC. J is TRBJ2-4 and V is TRBV15; no clear D gene. The germline V gene has CDR1 LNHNV and CDR2 YYDKDF (reference sequence). The CDR3 is 16 residues long. Trimming stripped 0 bases from V and 1 base from J, with 10 bases between. Full variable domain (rest looked up from reference TRBV15 and TRBJ2-4): DAMVIQNPRYQVTQFGKPVTLSCSQTLNHNVMYWYQQKSSQAPKLLFHYYDKDFNNEADTPDNFQSRRPNTSFCFLDIRSPGLGDTAMYLCATSRDDLVAKNIQYFGAGTRLSVL.

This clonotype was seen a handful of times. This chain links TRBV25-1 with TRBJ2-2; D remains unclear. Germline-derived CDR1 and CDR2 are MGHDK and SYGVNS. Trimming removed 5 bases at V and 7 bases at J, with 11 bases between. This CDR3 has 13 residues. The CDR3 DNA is TGTGCCAGCAGTACCTCAGGTGGCGGGGAGCTGTTTTTT. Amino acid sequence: CASSTSGGGELFF.